The source of this T cell receptor (beta chain) is a study of shared clonotypes between healthy human individuals. The method was immunoSEQ multiplex PCR; TCRdb's version includes in-frame clones alone and lacks a portion of them. The sample records about 1.1 million clones, approximately 78% being singletons. Germline assignment: CDR1 DFQATT and CDR2 SNEGSKA (reference sequence). There are 11 residues in the CDR3. The trim removed 6 bases at V and 12 bases at J, leaving 7 bases unmatched. The TCR sequence derives from a man in his late teens or twenties in good health. Some clones in this sample may be carry-over from other donors' samples. This chain uses TRBV20-1 with TRBJ1-1, with TRBD1 matching over 10 bases. Sequencing was performed on memory CD4+ T cells from PBMCs. Subset given: CD45RA-negative fraction. The DNA for the CDR3 is TGCAGTGCACCGGGACAGGGGAGAACTTTCTTT. This translates into CSAPGQGRTFF.